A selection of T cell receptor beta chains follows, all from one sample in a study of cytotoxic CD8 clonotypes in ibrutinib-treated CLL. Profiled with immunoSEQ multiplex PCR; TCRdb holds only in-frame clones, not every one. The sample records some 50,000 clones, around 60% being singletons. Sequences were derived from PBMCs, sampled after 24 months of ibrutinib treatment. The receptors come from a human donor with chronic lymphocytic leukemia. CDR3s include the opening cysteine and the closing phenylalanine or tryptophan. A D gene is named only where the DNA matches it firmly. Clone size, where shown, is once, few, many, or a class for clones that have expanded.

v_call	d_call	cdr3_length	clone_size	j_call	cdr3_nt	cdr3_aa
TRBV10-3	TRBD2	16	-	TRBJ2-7	TGTGCCATCAGTGGAGCCGGGACTAGCGGCTCCTACGAGCAGTACTTC	CAISGAGTSGSYEQYF
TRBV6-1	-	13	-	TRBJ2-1	TGTGCCAGCAGTAAACCCCGTACACATGAGCAGTTCTTC	CASSKPRTHEQFF
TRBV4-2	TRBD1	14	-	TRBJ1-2	TGTGCCAGCAGCCAGGTGGGACAGATGCATGGCTACACCTTC	CASSQVGQMHGYTF
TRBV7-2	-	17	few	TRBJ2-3	TGTGCCAGCAGCTTAGATGCAGGGGGGGTCAGCACAGATACGCAGTATTTT	CASSLDAGGVSTDTQYF
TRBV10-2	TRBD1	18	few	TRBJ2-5	TGCGCCAGCAGTGAACCTACCGGGACAGGGGGCTTCATGGAGACCCAGTACTTC	CASSEPTGTGGFMETQYF
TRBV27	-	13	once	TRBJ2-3	TGTGCCAGCAGCCTTATGGTCGCAGATACGCAGTATTTT	CASSLMVADTQYF
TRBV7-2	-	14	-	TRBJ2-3	TGTGCCAGCAGCCCCTGGGTGGGCACAGATACGCAGTATTTT	CASSPWVGTDTQYF
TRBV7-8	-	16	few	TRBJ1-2	TGTGCCAGCAGCTTATTTGTGGGGGGGTTTGAGGTTGGCTACACCTTC	CASSLFVGGFEVGYTF
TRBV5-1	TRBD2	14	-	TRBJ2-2	TGTGCCAGCAGCTATCCGGGAGGAACCGGGGAGCTGTTTTTT	CASSYPGGTGELFF
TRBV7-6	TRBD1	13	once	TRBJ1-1	TGTGCCAGCAGCTTAGGACAGGGGACTGAAGCTTTCTTT	CASSLGQGTEAFF
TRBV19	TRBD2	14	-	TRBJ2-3	TGTGCCAGTGCCCCTAGCGGGAGGCTACTTACGCAGTATTTT	CASAPSGRLLTQYF
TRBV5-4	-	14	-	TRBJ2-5	TGTGCCAGTGCATTGGGTCCGGGATTAGAGACCCAGTACTTC	CASALGPGLETQYF
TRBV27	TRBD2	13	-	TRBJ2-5	TGTGCCAGCAAACTAGCGGGGGCCGGGACCCAGTACTTC	CASKLAGAGTQYF
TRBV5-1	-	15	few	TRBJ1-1	TGCGCCAGCAGCCTTCCCGGGGGCAGGCAAACTGAAGCTTTCTTT	CASSLPGGRQTEAFF
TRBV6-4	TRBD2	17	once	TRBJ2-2	TGTGCCAGCAGTGAGAAAGCGGCGGGAGCGAACACCGGGGAGCTGTTTTTT	CASSEKAAGANTGELFF
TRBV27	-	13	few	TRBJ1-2	TGTGCCAGCAGGATCGACAGGAGGGGTGGCTACACCTTC	CASRIDRRGGYTF
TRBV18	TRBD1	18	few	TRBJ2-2	TGTGCCAGCTCCCGATATCCCCGGGACAGGGCGAACACCGGGGAGCTGTTTTTT	CASSRYPRDRANTGELFF
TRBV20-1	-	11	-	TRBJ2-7	TGCAGTGCTAGTTTAGGGTATCAGCAGTACTTC	CSASLGYQQYF
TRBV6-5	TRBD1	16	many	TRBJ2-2	TGTGCCAGCAGTTACTGGACAGGCCGAGGGACCGGGGAGCTGTTTTTT	CASSYWTGRGTGELFF
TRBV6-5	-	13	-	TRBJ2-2	TGTGCCAGCAGTTCCTCCTTCACCGGGGAGCTGTTTTTT	CASSSSFTGELFF
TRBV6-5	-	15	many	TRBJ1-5	TGTGCCAGCAGTTACTCAGGGGGAAGCAATCAGCCCCAGCATTTT	CASSYSGGSNQPQHF
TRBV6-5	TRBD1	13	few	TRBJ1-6	TGTGCCACCTCAGGGGGATCTAAGTCACCCCTCCACTTT	CATSGGSKSPLHF
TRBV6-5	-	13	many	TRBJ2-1	TGTGCCAGCAGCATCCGAACTACGGGCAAGCAGTTCTTC	CASSIRTTGKQFF
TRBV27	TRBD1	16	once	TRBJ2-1	TGTGCCACCAGAGACAGGGTGGTGGCCTCCTACAATGAGCAGTTCTTC	CATRDRVVASYNEQFF
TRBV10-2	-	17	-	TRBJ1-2	TGCGCCAGCAGTGACCCGGGACAAAAGGGCTTCAACTATGGCTACACCTTC	CASSDPGQKGFNYGYTF
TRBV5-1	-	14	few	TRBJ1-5	TGCGCCAGCAGCCGGGGACGGGGAATGGAGCCCCAGCATTTT	CASSRGRGMEPQHF
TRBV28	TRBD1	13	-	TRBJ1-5	TGTGCCAGCAGTTTCAGGGGGCCTCAGCCCCAGCATTTT	CASSFRGPQPQHF